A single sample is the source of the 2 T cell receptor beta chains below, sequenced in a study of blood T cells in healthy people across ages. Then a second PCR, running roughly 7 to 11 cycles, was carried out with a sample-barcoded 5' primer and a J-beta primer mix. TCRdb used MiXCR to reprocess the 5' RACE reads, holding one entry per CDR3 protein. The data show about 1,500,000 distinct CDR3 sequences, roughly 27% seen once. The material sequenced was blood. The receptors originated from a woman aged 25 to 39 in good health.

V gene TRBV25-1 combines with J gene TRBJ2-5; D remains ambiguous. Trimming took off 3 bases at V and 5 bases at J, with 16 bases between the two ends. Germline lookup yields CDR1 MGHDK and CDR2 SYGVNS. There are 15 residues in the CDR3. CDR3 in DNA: TGTGCCAGCAGTGACCCGACGCGACCCGGGGAGACCCAGTACTTC. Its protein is CASSDPTRPGETQYF.

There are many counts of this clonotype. In DNA, the CDR3 is TGCGCCAGCAGCTTGGTGGATTCAGAGCAGTATTTT. Its protein product is CASSLVDSEQYF. The chain employs TRBV5-1 and TRBJ2-3; D is undetermined. This CDR3 contains 12 residues. CDR1 is SGHRS, CDR2 YFSETQ, per germline. V shed 0 bases and J shed 11 bases, with 10 bases lying between them. The variable domain in full, completed from reference TRBV5-1 and TRBJ2-3, reads KAGVTQTPRYLIKTRGQQVTLSCSPISGHRSVSWYQQTPGQGLQFLFEYFSETQRNKGNFPGRFSGRQFSNSRSEMNVSTLELGDSALYLCASSLVDSEQYFGPGTRLTVL.